These 23 T cell receptor beta chains were all obtained from the same sample, sequenced in a study of T cells in Graves' hyperthyroidism and ophthalmopathy. The investigators amplified TCR beta CDR3 regions from RNA transcripts. First-round RT-PCR with HTBI primers amplified the TCR CDR3 region. MiXCR, applied by TCRdb to the multiplex PCR reads, yields one record per CDR3 protein. The table has fewer than 900,000 distinct CDR3 sequences, about 17% seen once. The sequencing sample was made of blood. Receptor source: a young man with Graves' hyperthyroidism.

Concerning this clonotype: One end of the junction is discordant with germline, which a read error may explain. The V call is TRBV24-1, the J call TRBJ1-1; 10 bases match TRBD1. The CDR3 loop spans 14 amino acids. From germline, CDR1 is KGHDR and CDR2 SFDVKD. For the CDR3, the DNA is TGTGCCAGCAGTCCGACAGGGGGCTTGCCTGAAGCTTTCTTT. This encodes CASSPTGGLPEAFF.

This clonotype has just a few counts. The chain uses TRBV29-1 and TRBJ2-3, with no clear D. The V end lost 4 bases, the J end lost 2 bases, and 10 bases lay between the germline ends. The CDR3 consists of 13 residues. Per germline, CDR1 SQVTM and CDR2 ANQGSEA. CDR3 protein: CSVVGRLTDTQYF. Written as DNA, the CDR3 is TGCAGCGTTGTGGGCAGACTCACAGATACGCAGTATTTT.

About this clonotype: A much larger clone lies a single base off, so this may be a read error. J is TRBJ2-3 and V is TRBV7-2; 14 bases align to TRBD2. V shed 5 bases, J shed 5 bases, and the junction held 18 bases outside the gene matches. This CDR3 contains 20 residues. Germline-derived CDR1 and CDR2 are SGHTA and FQGNSA. CDR3 region: CASSLPAAGTSGSWKDTQYF. CDR3 DNA: TGTGCCAGCAGCCTACCCGCAGCCGGGACTAGCGGGAGCTGGAAAGATACGCAGTATTTT.

In its sample, this clonotype was seen many times. This chain links TRBV6-1 with TRBJ1-4; D gene ambiguous. This CDR3 is 15 amino acids long. The germline CDR1 and CDR2 sequences are MNHNS and SASEGT. V dropped 6 bases and J dropped 7 bases, with 18 bases sitting between them. CDR3 DNA: TGTGCCAGCAGCGACTTCGGGGAAGAAGGTGAAAAACTGTTTTTT. Amino acid sequence: CASSDFGEEGEKLFF.

This clonotype was recorded a few times. V gene TRBV14 combines with J gene TRBJ2-1; 7 bases are a match to TRBD1. Germline V lookup: CDR1 SGHDN, CDR2 FVKESK. There are 16 residues in the CDR3. V trimming: 4 bases; J trimming: 0 bases; junction bases outside the gene matches: 6. CDR3 loop: CASSPFRDSSYNEQFF. In DNA, the CDR3 is TGTGCCAGCAGCCCCTTTAGGGACAGCTCCTACAATGAGCAGTTCTTC.

The chain joins TRBV9 to TRBJ2-7, with a tentative D call TRBD2 (6 bases). V lost 2 bases and J 0 bases, leaving 12 bases between the germline ends. This CDR3 has 15 amino acids. CDR1 is SGDLS, CDR2 YYNGEE, per germline. Here the CDR3 reads CASSVSGALSYEQYF. As DNA, the CDR3 is TGTGCCAGCAGCGTTAGCGGAGCCCTCTCCTACGAGCAGTACTTC.

This clonotype was seen many times. The rearrangement uses TRBV29-1 and TRBJ2-6; TRBD1 is a possible D gene (5 bases). The CDR3 spans 15 residues. The V gene lost 5 bases and the J gene lost 0 bases, with 11 bases spanning the gap. CDR1 and CDR2 (germline): SQVTM, ANQGSEA. For the CDR3, the DNA is TGCAGCGTTACCTCGACAGTCTCTGGGGCCAACGTCCTGACTTTC. Protein sequence: CSVTSTVSGANVLTF.

At least ten counts were recorded for this clonotype. The V and J genes are TRBV2 and TRBJ1-2, with 7 bases fitting TRBD1. Per the germline V gene, CDR1 is SNHLY and CDR2 is FYNNEI. This CDR3 is built from 15 residues. Trimming cost V 6 bases and J 2 bases; bases outside gene matches: 9. The CDR3 nucleotides are TGTGCCAGCAGGAGACAGGGAGGATCAAACTATGGCTACACCTTC. Translated: CASRRQGGSNYGYTF.

The chain carries TRBV4-3 and TRBJ2-3; 7 positions agree with TRBD2. CDR1 and CDR2 (germline): LGHNA, YSLEER. After removal of 0 bases from V and 4 bases from J, the junction contained 7 bases not matched to a gene. The CDR3 consists of 16 residues. CDR3 coding DNA: TGCGCCAGCAGCCAAGATTTGCGGGAGCGTCCAGATACGCAGTATTTT. This sequence encodes CASSQDLRERPDTQYF.

The table lists this clonotype with many counts. CDR3 coding DNA: TGTGCCAGCAGCTTGATGGGTCTTAGCAATCAGCCCCAGCATTTT. Translation: CASSLMGLSNQPQHF. The rearrangement joins TRBV5-5 to TRBJ1-5; no definite D call. The CDR3 covers 15 residues. Germline V gene data show CDR1 as SGHKS and CDR2 as YYEKEE (reference sequence). V dropped 1 base and J dropped 0 bases, with 8 bases sitting between them.

This clonotype came up many times. The chain joins TRBV12-3 or TRBV12-4 to TRBJ2-7; 9 nucleotides agree with TRBD1. The length of the CDR3 is 13 residues. J was trimmed by 6 bases and V by 2 bases; bases with no gene match: 2. The CDR3 region is CASSLRTGAEQYF. CDR3 bases: TGTGCCAGCAGTTTAAGGACAGGGGCCGAGCAGTACTTC.

This clonotype came up a few times. CDR3 loop: CASSLKADYYEQYF. CDR3 bases: TGCGCCAGCAGCTTGAAGGCAGACTACTACGAGCAGTACTTC. The rearrangement joins TRBV5-1 to TRBJ2-7, with D possibly matching TRBD2 (5 bases). The length of the CDR3 is 14 residues. V was shortened by 1 base and J by 3 bases, with 11 bases between the two germline ends. Germline CDR1 reads SGHRS; CDR2 reads YFSETQ.

This clonotype was counted at least ten times. This chain joins TRBV28 and TRBJ2-5; TRBD1 aligns across 9 bases. This CDR3 has 15 residues. Germline CDR1 and CDR2: MDHEN and SYDVKM. The junction had 2 bases not matched to a gene; V was cut back by 1 base and J by 2 bases. CDR3 amino acids: CASSLSGTGQETQYF. Here the CDR3 DNA reads TGTGCCAGCAGTTTATCTGGGACAGGGCAAGAGACCCAGTACTTC.

This clonotype came up a few times. CDR3 nucleotides: TGCGCCAGCAGCTATATGAGCTTGAACACCGGGGAGCTGTTTTTT. Protein product: CASSYMSLNTGELFF. This sequence joins TRBV5-1 and TRBJ2-2; D ambiguous. The CDR3 has 15 residues. V dropped 3 bases and J dropped 1 base, with 10 bases sitting between them. In germline, CDR1 is SGHRS, CDR2 YFSETQ.

The rearrangement links TRBV5-1 to TRBJ2-5, with D possibly TRBD2 on 6 matching bases. Per the germline V gene, CDR1 is SGHRS and CDR2 is YFSETQ. Trimming stripped 4 bases from V and 4 bases from J, with 23 bases between. This CDR3 contains 17 residues. Here the CDR3 DNA reads TGCGCCAGCAGCCAACGGGGTAGCGGCCTAAAATTAGAGACCCAGTACTTC. Translated, it gives CASSQRGSGLKLETQYF.

This clonotype was seen repeatedly, ten times or more. CDR3 sequence reads: CSARDLSGTSPYEQYF. The CDR3 region has the DNA TGCAGTGCTAGAGATCTATCCGGGACTAGCCCGTACGAGCAGTACTTC. The rearrangement links TRBV20-1 to TRBJ2-7; 9 nucleotides agree with TRBD2. Germline V gene data show CDR1 as DFQATT and CDR2 as SNEGSKA (reference sequence). V lost 0 bases to trimming and J lost 4 bases; unmatched junction nucleotides: 10. This CDR3 comprises 16 residues.

In its sample, this clonotype was seen many times. The V and J genes are TRBV18 and TRBJ2-3, with 8 bases lining up with TRBD1. The CDR3 extends over 16 amino acids. From germline, CDR1 is KGHSH and CDR2 LQKENI. Unmatched junction bases numbered 9, after V lost 5 bases and J lost 2 bases. CDR3 bases: TGTGCCAGCTCATTCACACGGGACAGGAACACAGATACGCAGTATTTT. It translates to CASSFTRDRNTDTQYF.

This clonotype was counted only a few times. V is TRBV29-1 and J is TRBJ1-4, with D hard to call. V was cut by 6 bases and J by 5 bases, with 10 bases left in between. The CDR3 is 12 residues long. The germline gives CDR1 SQVTM, CDR2 ANQGSEA. The CDR3 DNA reads TGCAGCGTGCGCAGGCCCAATGAAAAACTGTTTTTT. This translates into CSVRRPNEKLFF.

This clonotype was counted between two and nine times. The rearrangement joins TRBV6-2 or TRBV6-3 to TRBJ2-7, with D perhaps TRBD2 (5 bases). Germline V gene lookup returns CDR1 MNHEY and CDR2 SVGEGT. The CDR3 covers 13 residues. Trimming cost V 4 bases and J 4 bases, with 11 bases left between them. CDR3 nucleotide sequence: TGTGCCAGCAGTTCTAAAGGGAGATACGAGCAGTACTTC. As protein: CASSSKGRYEQYF.

Concerning this clonotype: Given a much more abundant clone one base away, this may be a read error. This chain uses TRBV24-1 with TRBJ2-7; 7 bases are shared with TRBD2. With V trimmed by 9 bases and J by 3 bases, 10 bases remained unmatched. Germline lookup yields CDR1 KGHDR and CDR2 SFDVKD. This CDR3 has 14 amino acids. The chain's CDR3 is CATGPGGILYEQYF. CDR3 nucleotides: TGTGCCACCGGTCCGGGGGGTATTCTCTACGAGCAGTACTTC.

This clonotype was seen a handful of times. The rearrangement links TRBV5-1 to TRBJ2-6; D assignment may be TRBD1 or TRBD2 (5 bases each). This CDR3 has 14 amino acids. Germline V CDR1 and CDR2: SGHRS, YFSETQ. The V end was cut by 7 bases, the J end by 0 bases, with 8 bases between. The CDR3 nucleotides are TGCGCCAGCGCAGGGAGCTCTGGGGCCAACGTCCTGACTTTC. Protein product: CASAGSSGANVLTF.

At least ten counts were recorded for this clonotype. V gene TRBV7-9 combines with J gene TRBJ2-1; TRBD1 is a possible D gene (5 bases). The V end was cut by 4 bases, the J end by 0 bases, with 13 bases between. Germline CDR1 reads SEHNR; CDR2 reads FQNEAQ (reference sequence). This CDR3 is built from 16 residues. The CDR3 bases are TGTGCCAGCAGCTCCGAACCAGGGCCCTCCTACAATGAGCAGTTCTTC. Amino acid sequence: CASSSEPGPSYNEQFF.

This chain's CDR3 is CASSRTGSMSGANVLTF. CDR3 nucleotides: TGTGCCAGCAGTCGGACAGGGTCGATGTCTGGGGCCAACGTCCTGACTTTC. The chain uses TRBV25-1 and TRBJ2-6; 8 bases line up with TRBD1. Germline-derived CDR1 and CDR2 are MGHDK and SYGVNS. The CDR3 spans 17 residues. V was clipped by 5 bases and J by 1 base; unmatched bases: 7.